A selection of T cell receptor beta chains follows, all from one sample in a study of T cell responses to AZD1222 COVID-19 vaccine. TCRdb's table, derived via immunoSEQ multiplex PCR, lists solely in-frame clones and lacks some. Among about 99,000 clones listed, nearly 90% were seen once. The specimen comprised peripheral blood, sampled on day 0 of AZD1222 vaccination. All receptors derive from an adult in good health. The CDR3 runs from the conserved cysteine through the conserved F or W. The D gene is left open where the match is weak. Only part of the rows carry a size: once, few, many, or a class if the clone is expanded.

>.|TRBJ2-1|TRBV11-2|.
TGTGCCAGCAGCTTCCTTGTTGGTGGGAATGAGCAGTTCTTC
CASSFLVGGNEQFF
>.|TRBJ1-1|TRBV6-5|TRBD1
TGTGCCAGCACCGCCCCGGCAGGGGGCTTAGCTTTCTTT
CASTAPAGGLAFF
>.|TRBJ2-6|TRBV5-6|.
TGTGCCAGCAGCTTGCTTAGTTCCCACCTGACTTTC
CASSLLSSHLTF
>.|TRBJ1-5|TRBV24-1|.
TGTGCCACCAGTGGGTCGGACCTAGGCAATCAGCCCCAGCATTTT
CATSGSDLGNQPQHF
>.|TRBJ1-6|TRBV5-6|.
TGTGCCAGCAGCCAAGGAATAGGGGATTCACCCCTCCACTTT
CASSQGIGDSPLHF
>.|TRBJ2-1|TRBV15|.
TGTGCCACCAGCAGTGAGCGCCCTGAGCAGTTCTTC
CATSSERPEQFF
>once|TRBJ2-5|TRBV5-1|.
TGTGCCAGCAGCTTGGGCGGAGGGGGGCAAGAGACCCAGTACTTC
CASSLGGGGQETQYF
>once|TRBJ1-5|TRBV7-8|.
TGTGCCAGCAGCGCACAAGGTGGAAATCTGAGGCAGCCCCAGCATTTT
CASSAQGGNLRQPQHF
>.|TRBJ2-3|TRBV6-5|.
TGTGCCAGCAGTCCAGCGGGCACAGATACGCAGTATTTT
CASSPAGTDTQYF
>.|TRBJ2-2|TRBV10-2|TRBD2
TGCGCCAGCAGGGGGACAGTGGCTAGCGGGAGGGCCCGAACGAACACCGGGGAGCTGTTTTTT
CASRGTVASGRARTNTGELFF
>.|TRBJ1-6|TRBV5-4|.
TGTGCCAGCAGCTTGGGGGGGGGAGCGTCCTATAATTCACCCCTCCACTTT
CASSLGGGASYNSPLHF
>.|TRBJ1-2|TRBV6-5|.
TGTGCCAGCAGGCAGGGGCAGGTCGTGGTCGGCTACACCTTC
CASRQGQVVVGYTF
>.|TRBJ1-5|TRBV29-1|.
TGCAGCGTTGTCGAGGGCGTGAGTTGGACACCTGGCAATCAGCCCCAGCATTTT
CSVVEGVSWTPGNQPQHF
>.|TRBJ2-2|TRBV3-1/TRBV3-2|.
TGTGCCAGCAGCTACAGGTCGGGCACCGGGGAGCTGTTTTTT
CASSYRSGTGELFF
>.|TRBJ1-2|TRBV7-9|.
TGTGCCAGCAGCCCACAGGGAGGTGGTTCCTATGGCTACACCTTC
CASSPQGGGSYGYTF
>.|TRBJ2-1|TRBV27|.
TGTGCCAGCAGTTTATACTCCTACAATGAGCAGTTCTTC
CASSLYSYNEQFF
>.|TRBJ2-2|TRBV5-8|TRBD1
TGTGCCAGCAGCCGCGACAGGGGGGCCACCGGGGAGCTGTTTTTT
CASSRDRGATGELFF
>once|TRBJ2-7|TRBV6-5|.
TGTGCCAGCAGCAGTATTCGCTCCTACGAGCAGTACTTC
CASSSIRSYEQYF
>.|TRBJ2-1|TRBV11-1|.
TGTGCCAGCAGCTTCCTAGCCGCTACCTACAATGAGCAGTTCTTC
CASSFLAATYNEQFF
>.|TRBJ1-1|TRBV3-1/TRBV3-2|.
TGTGCCAGCAGCCAGAGCCCTTCCCCGAACACTGAAGCTTTCTTT
CASSQSPSPNTEAFF
>.|TRBJ1-2|TRBV5-6|.
TGTGCCAGCAGCTGGGGACCTTCTAACTATGGCTACACCTTC
CASSWGPSNYGYTF
>.|TRBJ1-6|TRBV5-4|.
TGTGCCAGCAGCTCGGGCGCCGAGACAGTCGGTTCACCCCTCCACTTT
CASSSGAETVGSPLHF
>once|TRBJ2-2|TRBV5-1|.
TGCGCCAGCAGCCGAACAAAAACAGCGAACACCGGGGAGCTGTTTTTT
CASSRTKTANTGELFF
>.|TRBJ2-2|TRBV29-1|.
TGCAGCGTTGTAGGGGGGGGTATCCCCGGCGGGGAGCTGTTTTTT
CSVVGGGIPGGELFF
>.|TRBJ2-5|TRBV6-2/TRBV6-3|TRBD2
TGTGCCAGCAGTCAGGGTAGCGGGGGCCAAGAGACCCAGTACTTC
CASSQGSGGQETQYF
>.|TRBJ2-2|TRBV3-1/TRBV3-2|.
TGTGCCAGCAGGGAAGGGGAGCTGTTTTTT
CASREGELFF
>.|TRBJ1-1|TRBV10-2|.
TGCGCCAGCAGTGAGGCGGCCGTTGAAGCTTTCTTT
CASSEAAVEAFF
>.|TRBJ2-5|TRBV15|.
TGTGCCACCAGCAGAGTTGGGGAGACCCAGTACTTC
CATSRVGETQYF
>.|TRBJ2-5|TRBV5-1|.
TGCGCCAGCAGCTTGGCCGCGTACCAAGAGACCCAGTACTTC
CASSLAAYQETQYF